These 4 T cell receptor beta chains share one sample of origin, sequenced in a study of T cells in Graves' hyperthyroidism and ophthalmopathy. Regions amplified from RNA transcripts were the TCR beta CDR3 regions. TCR CDR3 regions were first amplified by RT-PCR with HTBI primers. TCRdb fed the multiplex PCR reads into MiXCR, producing one record per CDR3 protein. The sample has about 400,000 distinct CDR3 sequences, approximately 15% seen once. Sequences were obtained from blood. The receptors here all came from a man between 18 and 35 years old with Graves' ophthalmopathy.

This clonotype was seen only a few times. CDR3 sequence: CASSNRLAGYNEQFF. Here the CDR3 DNA reads TGTGCCAGCAGTAACCGACTAGCGGGCTACAATGAGCAGTTCTTC. This chain joins TRBV6-2 or TRBV6-3 and TRBJ2-1, with 10 bases fitting TRBD2. The germline V gene has CDR1 MNHEY and CDR2 SVGEGT. The CDR3 covers 15 residues. V shed 5 bases and J 3 bases; nucleotides not matched to a gene: 4.

The J gene is TRBJ2-4, the V gene TRBV10-3; perhaps TRBD2 as D (5 bases). Germline V lookup: CDR1 ENHRY, CDR2 SYGVKD. V was cut by 4 bases and J by 2 bases, with 18 bases left in between. The CDR3 sequence is 17 residues long. The CDR3 DNA sequence: TGTGCCATCAGTGCATTGTGGACTGAGACTACCAAAAACATTCAGTACTTC. This translates into CAISALWTETTKNIQYF.

This clonotype was seen repeatedly, ten times or more. The chain links TRBV7-9 to TRBJ1-2; 7 nucleotides line up with TRBD1. Trimming removed 5 bases from V and 4 bases from J; junction bases left unmatched: 10. Germline CDR1 is SEHNR and CDR2 is FQNEAQ (reference sequence). The CDR3 has 15 residues. CDR3 nucleotide sequence: TGTGCCAGCAGCACACCAGGACAGGTTCCCTATGGCTACACCTTC. This sequence encodes CASSTPGQVPYGYTF.

This clonotype was detected ten times or more. J is TRBJ2-5 and V is TRBV10-1, with 11 bases lining up with TRBD2. With 2 bases clipped from V and 4 bases from J, the junction kept 6 bases outside the gene matches. The CDR3 consists of 16 residues. Germline V gives CDR1 WNHNN, CDR2 SYGVQD (reference sequence). In DNA form, the CDR3 reads TGCGCCAGCAGTGAGGTAGCGGGAGGGCCAGGAGAGACCCAGTACTTC. Its protein is CASSEVAGGPGETQYF.